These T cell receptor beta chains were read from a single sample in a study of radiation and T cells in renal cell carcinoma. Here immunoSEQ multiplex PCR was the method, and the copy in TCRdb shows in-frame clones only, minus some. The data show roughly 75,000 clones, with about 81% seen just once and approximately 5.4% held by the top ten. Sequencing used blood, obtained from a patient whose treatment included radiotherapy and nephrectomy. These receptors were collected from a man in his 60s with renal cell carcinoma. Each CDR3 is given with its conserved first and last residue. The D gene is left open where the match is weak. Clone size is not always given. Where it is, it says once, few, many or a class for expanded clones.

CASSEALQWGGYTF	TGTGCCAGCAGCGAAGCACTTCAATGGGGCGGCTACACCTTC	NA	NA	TRBJ1-2	TRBV9
CASSQDSGGEAFF	TGCGCCAGCAGCCAAGATAGTGGTGGTGAAGCTTTCTTT	NA	NA	TRBJ1-1	TRBV4-3
CASSLEVSGRAYEQYF	TGTGCCAGCAGCTTGGAGGTGAGCGGGAGGGCCTACGAGCAGTACTTC	NA	TRBD2	TRBJ2-7	TRBV5-5
CASETGGSYEQYF	TGTGCCAGCGAGACAGGGGGTAGTTACGAGCAGTACTTC	few	TRBD1	TRBJ2-7	TRBV11-2
CSVVFTGGSKTQYF	TGCAGCGTTGTCTTCACAGGGGGAAGTAAGACCCAGTACTTC	NA	TRBD1	TRBJ2-5	TRBV29-1
CASEPGRDQGETQYF	TGTGCCAGTGAACCGGGACGGGACCAGGGGGAGACCCAGTACTTC	NA	NA	TRBJ2-5	TRBV19
CASSLLARVKNEQFF	TGTGCCAGCAGCCTCCTGGCCAGGGTAAAGAATGAGCAGTTCTTC	NA	NA	TRBJ2-1	TRBV7-9
CASSSRGDSTYEQYF	TGTGCCAGCAGCTCTAGGGGGGACTCCACCTACGAGCAGTACTTC	NA	NA	TRBJ2-7	TRBV7-9
CASSPRGVQETQYF	TGTGCCAGCAGCCCCCGAGGGGTACAAGAGACCCAGTACTTC	NA	NA	TRBJ2-5	TRBV11-2
CASKSTPTVGRVFF	TGTGCCAGTAAATCAACCCCGACCGTCGGTAGGGTGTTTTTT	NA	NA	TRBJ1-4	TRBV19
CASSRTVQETQYF	TGTGCCAGCAGTAGGACAGTCCAAGAGACCCAGTACTTC	NA	NA	TRBJ2-5	TRBV28
CASSLLRLKVGLAGGPRRNEQYF	TGTGCCAGCAGTTTATTAAGGCTGAAGGTGGGACTAGCGGGAGGCCCTAGGAGGAACGAGCAGTACTTC	NA	TRBD2	TRBJ2-7	TRBV28
CASSTPEGPRTYNEQFF	TGTGCCAGCAGTACACCGGAGGGCCCTCGAACCTACAATGAGCAGTTCTTC	NA	NA	TRBJ2-1	TRBV28
CASRTGQPSSYEQYF	TGTGCCAGCAGGACGGGACAGCCGAGCTCCTACGAGCAGTACTTC	NA	TRBD1	TRBJ2-7	TRBV5-6
CASSPHSFDSGNTIYF	TGTGCCAGCAGTCCTCACAGTTTTGACTCTGGAAACACCATATATTTT	NA	NA	TRBJ1-3	TRBV27
CASSQDAGGNYGYTF	TGCGCCAGCAGCCAAGATGCGGGCGGCAACTATGGCTACACCTTC	NA	NA	TRBJ1-2	TRBV4-3
CASSSSVRFGRASETQYF	TGTGCCAGCAGCTCTAGCGTCCGATTCGGGAGGGCCAGTGAGACCCAGTACTTC	NA	TRBD2	TRBJ2-5	TRBV7-2
CSVEAQGPSYEQYF	TGCAGCGTTGAAGCCCAGGGCCCATCCTACGAGCAGTACTTC	NA	NA	TRBJ2-7	TRBV29-1
CASSPDRSQGNIQYF	TGTGCCAGCAGCCCCGACAGGAGCCAGGGGAACATTCAGTACTTC	NA	NA	TRBJ2-4	TRBV7-2
CAISEGTSGSGLLF	TGTGCCATCAGTGAGGGGACTAGCGGGAGCGGCCTCCTCTTC	NA	TRBD2	TRBJ2-7	TRBV10-3
CASSRVWNSYEQYF	TGCGCCAGCAGCCGGGTCTGGAACTCCTACGAGCAGTACTTC	once	NA	TRBJ2-7	TRBV5-1
CASSLEPRLVHEQFF	TGCGCCAGCAGCTTGGAGCCAAGACTAGTGCATGAGCAGTTCTTC	few	NA	TRBJ2-1	TRBV5-1
CAISGRDTEAFF	TGTGCCATCAGTGGCAGGGACACTGAAGCTTTCTTT	NA	NA	TRBJ1-1	TRBV10-3
CSFRQGARDGYTF	TGCAGCTTCAGACAGGGGGCGAGGGACGGCTACACCTTC	NA	TRBD1	TRBJ1-2	TRBV29-1
CASSEVATGELFF	TGCGCCAGCAGTGAGGTGGCCACCGGGGAGCTGTTTTTT	few	NA	TRBJ2-2	TRBV10-1
CASSSQINQPQHF	TGTGCCAGTAGTAGCCAGATCAATCAGCCCCAGCATTTT	NA	NA	TRBJ1-5	TRBV19
CASHLAGYRYEQYF	TGTGCCAGCCACCTAGCGGGTTATCGCTACGAGCAGTACTTC	NA	TRBD2	TRBJ2-7	TRBV6-5